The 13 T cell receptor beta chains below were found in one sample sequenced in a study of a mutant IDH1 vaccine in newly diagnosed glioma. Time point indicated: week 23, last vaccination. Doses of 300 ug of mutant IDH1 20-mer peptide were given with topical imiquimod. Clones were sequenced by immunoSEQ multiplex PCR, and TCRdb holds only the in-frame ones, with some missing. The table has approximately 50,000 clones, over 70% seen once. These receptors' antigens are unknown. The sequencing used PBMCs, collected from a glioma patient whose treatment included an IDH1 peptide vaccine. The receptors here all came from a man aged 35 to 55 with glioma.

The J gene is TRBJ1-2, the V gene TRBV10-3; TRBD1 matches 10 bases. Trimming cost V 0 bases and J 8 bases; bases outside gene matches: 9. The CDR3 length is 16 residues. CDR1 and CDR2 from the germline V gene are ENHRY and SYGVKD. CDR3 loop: CAISESDRGRHPGYTF. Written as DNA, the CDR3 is TGTGCCATCAGTGAGTCAGACAGGGGGCGCCACCCGGGCTACACCTTC.

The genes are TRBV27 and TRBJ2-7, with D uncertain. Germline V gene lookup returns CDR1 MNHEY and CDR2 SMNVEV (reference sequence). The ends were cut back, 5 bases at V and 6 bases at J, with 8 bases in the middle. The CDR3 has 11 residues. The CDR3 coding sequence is TGTGCCAGCAGTCGGTCCGGCGAGCAGTACTTC. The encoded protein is CASSRSGEQYF.

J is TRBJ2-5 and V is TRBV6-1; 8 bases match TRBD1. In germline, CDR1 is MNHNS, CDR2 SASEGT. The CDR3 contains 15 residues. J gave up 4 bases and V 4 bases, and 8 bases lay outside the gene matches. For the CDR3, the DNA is TGTGCCAGCAGTGGAATGGACAGGGTAGGAGAGACCCAGTACTTC. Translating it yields CASSGMDRVGETQYF.

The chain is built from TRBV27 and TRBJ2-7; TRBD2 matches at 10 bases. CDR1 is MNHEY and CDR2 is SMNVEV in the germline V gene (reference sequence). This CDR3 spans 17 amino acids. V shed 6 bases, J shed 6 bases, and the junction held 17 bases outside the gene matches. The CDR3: CASRNLRVPGLASEQYF. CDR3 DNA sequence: TGTGCCAGCAGAAATCTAAGGGTTCCGGGACTAGCGTCCGAGCAGTACTTC.

CDR3 in DNA: TGTGCCAGCAGCTCCAGGGGGGGATACACTGAAGCTTTCTTT. Translated: CASSSRGGYTEAFF. V gene TRBV11-3 combines with J gene TRBJ1-1, with 7 nucleotides matching TRBD1. The CDR3 contains 14 residues. Germline trimming cut 4 bases from V and 3 bases from J; bases unmatched to any gene: 5. CDR1 is SGHNT and CDR2 is YENEEA in the germline V gene.

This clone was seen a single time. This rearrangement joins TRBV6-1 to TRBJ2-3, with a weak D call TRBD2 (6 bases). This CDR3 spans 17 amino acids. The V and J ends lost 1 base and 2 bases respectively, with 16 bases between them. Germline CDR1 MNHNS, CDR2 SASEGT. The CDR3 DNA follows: TGTGCCAGCAGTGAAGACGGAGGGCCGGTTCACACAGATACGCAGTATTTT. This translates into CASSEDGGPVHTDTQYF.

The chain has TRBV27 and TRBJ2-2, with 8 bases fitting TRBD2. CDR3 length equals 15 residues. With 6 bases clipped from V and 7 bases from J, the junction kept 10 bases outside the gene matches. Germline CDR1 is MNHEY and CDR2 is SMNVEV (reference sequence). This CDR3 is CASRNNWREDGELFF. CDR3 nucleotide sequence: TGTGCCAGCAGGAACAACTGGCGGGAGGACGGGGAGCTGTTTTTT.

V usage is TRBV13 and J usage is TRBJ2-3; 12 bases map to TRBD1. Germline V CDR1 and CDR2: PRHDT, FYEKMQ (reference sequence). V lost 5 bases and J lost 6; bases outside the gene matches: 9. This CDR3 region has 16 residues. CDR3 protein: CASSRPGTGGGDTQYF. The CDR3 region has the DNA TGTGCCAGCAGCCGCCCCGGGACAGGGGGCGGGGATACGCAGTATTTT. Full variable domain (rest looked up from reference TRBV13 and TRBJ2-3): AAGVIQSPRHLIKEKRETATLKCYPIPRHDTVYWYQQGPGQDPQFLISFYEKMQSDKGSIPDRFSAQQFSDYHSELNMSSLELGDSALYFCASSRPGTGGGDTQYFGPGTRLTVL.

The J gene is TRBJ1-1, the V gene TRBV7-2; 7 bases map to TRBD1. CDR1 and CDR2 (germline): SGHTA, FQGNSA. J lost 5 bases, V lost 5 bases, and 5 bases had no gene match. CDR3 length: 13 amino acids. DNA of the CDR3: TGTGCCAGCAGCCTTACAGGGGAGACTGAAGCTTTCTTT. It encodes CASSLTGETEAFF. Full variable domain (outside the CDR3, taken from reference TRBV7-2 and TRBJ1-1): GAGVSQSPSNKVTEKGKDVELRCDPISGHTALYWYRQSLGQGLEFLIYFQGNSAPDKSGLPSDRFSAERTGGSVSTLTIQRTQQEDSAVYLCASSLTGETEAFFGQGTRLTVV.

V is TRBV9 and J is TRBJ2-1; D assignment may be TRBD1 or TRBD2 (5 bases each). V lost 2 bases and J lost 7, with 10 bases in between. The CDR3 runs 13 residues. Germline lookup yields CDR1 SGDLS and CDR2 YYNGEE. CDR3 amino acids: CASSVGGWNEQFF. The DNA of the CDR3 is TGTGCCAGCAGCGTTGGGGGTTGGAATGAGCAGTTCTTC.

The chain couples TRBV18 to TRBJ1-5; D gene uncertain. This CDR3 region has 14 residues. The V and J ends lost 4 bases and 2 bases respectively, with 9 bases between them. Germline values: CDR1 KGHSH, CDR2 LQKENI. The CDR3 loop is CASSQGTGNQPQHF. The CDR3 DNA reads TGTGCCAGCTCACAGGGAACGGGCAATCAGCCCCAGCATTTT.

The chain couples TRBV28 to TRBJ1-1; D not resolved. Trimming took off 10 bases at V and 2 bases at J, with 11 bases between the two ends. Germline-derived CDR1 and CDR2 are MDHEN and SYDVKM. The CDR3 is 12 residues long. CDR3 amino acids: CANRRLNTEAFF. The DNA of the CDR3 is TGTGCCAATCGTAGGCTAAACACTGAAGCTTTCTTT.

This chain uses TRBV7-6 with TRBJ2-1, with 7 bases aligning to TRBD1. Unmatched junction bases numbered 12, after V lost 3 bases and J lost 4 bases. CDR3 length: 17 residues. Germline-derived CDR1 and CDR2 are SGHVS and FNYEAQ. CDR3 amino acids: CASSFQLRDSRYNEQFF. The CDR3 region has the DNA TGTGCCAGCAGCTTTCAGCTCCGGGACAGCAGATACAATGAGCAGTTCTTC. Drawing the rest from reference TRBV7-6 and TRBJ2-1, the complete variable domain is GAGVSQSPRYKVTKRGQDVALRCDPISGHVSLYWYRQALGQGPEFLTYFNYEAQQDKSGLPNDRFSAERPEGSISTLTIQRTEQRDSAMYRCASSFQLRDSRYNEQFFGPGTRLTVL.